These T cell receptor beta chains were read from a single sample in a study of blood T cells in healthy people across ages. TCRdb processed the 5' RACE reads anew with MiXCR; each CDR3 protein has one entry. The sample lists approximately 800,000 distinct CDR3 sequences, under 80% occurring once. Specimen: blood. All receptors come from a man aged 25 to 40 in good health. The CDR3 runs from the conserved cysteine through the conserved F or W. D genes are given only for firm matches. The size entry is marked missing in some rows and otherwise reads once, few, many or a size class.

cdr3_aa cdr3_nt v_call d_call clone_size j_call
CASSARSGETQYF TGTGCCAGCTCCGCCCGATCGGGAGAGACCCAGTACTTC TRBV18 - - TRBJ2-5
CSATTQGTGTEAFF TGCAGTGCTACCACCCAGGGGACCGGCACTGAAGCTTTCTTT TRBV20-1 - - TRBJ1-1
CASSYSQGWVKTQYF TGTGCCAGCAGTTATTCACAGGGGTGGGTTAAGACCCAGTACTTC TRBV12-3/TRBV12-4 TRBD1 - TRBJ2-5
CSVGGASLNTGELFF TGCAGCGTTGGGGGAGCTAGCCTGAACACCGGGGAGCTGTTTTTT TRBV29-1 - - TRBJ2-2
CSTSRDRPNSPLHF TGCAGTACCTCCCGGGACAGACCTAATTCACCCCTCCACTTT TRBV20-1 TRBD1 - TRBJ1-6
CASSPREDYGYTF TGTGCCAGCAGCCCCCGCGAGGACTATGGCTACACCTTC TRBV3-1 - few TRBJ1-2
CASSTDIQTDTQYF TGTGCCAGCAGCACCGACATACAGACAGATACGCAGTATTTT TRBV21-1 - few TRBJ2-3
CASSSVLANEQFF TGTGCCAGCAGCTCCGTCCTAGCCAATGAGCAGTTCTTC TRBV7-9 - few TRBJ2-1
CSVENGLSSYNEQFF TGCAGCGTTGAGAACGGGTTGAGCTCCTACAATGAGCAGTTCTTC TRBV29-1 - few TRBJ2-1
CASSYRRSGETQYF TGTGCCAGCAGTTACCGAAGATCGGGCGAGACCCAGTACTTC TRBV6-2/TRBV6-3 - - TRBJ2-5
CASRDSHSYNEQFF TGCGCCAGCAGAGACTCCCACTCCTACAATGAGCAGTTCTTC TRBV5-1 - - TRBJ2-1
CASSDPGRGGDTQYF TGTGCCAGCAGCGACCCTGGACGGGGAGGAGATACGCAGTATTTT TRBV7-9 - few TRBJ2-3
CATSSAAGRPNEQFF TGTGCCACCAGCAGCGCGGCGGGCCGTCCGAATGAGCAGTTCTTC TRBV15 - - TRBJ2-1
CASSQLGGTEAFF TGCGCCAGCAGCCAATTGGGGGGCACTGAAGCTTTCTTT TRBV4-1 - - TRBJ1-1
CATSLRRTGQETQYF TGTGCCACCAGCTTAAGACGGACAGGACAAGAGACCCAGTACTTC TRBV15 TRBD1 - TRBJ2-5
CASSQEDSYNEQFF TGCGCCAGCAGCCAAGAGGACAGCTACAATGAGCAGTTCTTC TRBV4-3 - - TRBJ2-1
CASRAPAARTYEQYF TGTGCCAGCAGAGCCCCGGCAGCACGGACCTACGAGCAGTACTTC TRBV28 - few TRBJ2-7
CASSQEVRGAPYEQYF TGTGCCAGCAGCCAAGAAGTTCGGGGGGCCCCCTACGAGCAGTACTTC TRBV4-2 - once TRBJ2-7
CASSPGQLASNYGYTF TGTGCCAGCAGCCCCGGACAGCTCGCCTCGAACTATGGCTACACCTTC TRBV4-2 - - TRBJ1-2
CASSLQDRSYEQYF TGTGCCAGCAGCTTGCAGGACAGATCCTACGAGCAGTACTTC TRBV7-2 - - TRBJ2-7
CASSSDLGSSTDTQYF TGTGCCAGCAGCTCGGATCTGGGCAGTAGCACAGATACGCAGTATTTT TRBV7-2 - - TRBJ2-3
CASSQGLVDRGIHNEQFF TGCGCCAGCAGCCAAGGCCTCGTGGACAGGGGTATTCACAATGAGCAGTTCTTC TRBV4-3 TRBD1 few TRBJ2-1
CASRLGTGMETQYF TGTGCCAGCAGACTCGGGACAGGGATGGAGACCCAGTACTTC TRBV6-2/TRBV6-3 TRBD1 - TRBJ2-5
CASSPAGDLAKNIQYF TGTGCCAGCAGCCCCGCTGGGGACCTCGCCAAAAACATTCAGTACTTC TRBV4-2 - once TRBJ2-4
CASSGGRSRGYTF TGCGCCAGCAGCGGGGGGCGTTCTAGGGGCTACACCTTC TRBV5-1 - - TRBJ1-2
CANSFPRELQETQYF TGTGCCAACAGTTTTCCCCGCGAACTCCAAGAGACCCAGTACTTC TRBV28 - - TRBJ2-5
CSVDGEGYSTGTQYF TGCAGCGTTGATGGGGAGGGATATTCAACAGGTACGCAGTATTTT TRBV29-1 TRBD2 - TRBJ2-3
CSAEEDGYTF TGCAGTGCTGAAGAGGATGGCTACACCTTC TRBV20-1 - few TRBJ1-2
CASSSDRAHSPLHF TGTGCCAGCAGTTCCGACAGGGCGCACTCACCCCTCCACTTT TRBV7-2 TRBD1 - TRBJ1-6
CASSSDRVGTDTQYF TGTGCCAGCAGCTCTGACAGAGTAGGCACAGATACGCAGTATTTT TRBV7-9 - - TRBJ2-3
CASSLGGGENNEQFF TGTGCCAGCAGCTTAGGTGGCGGGGAGAACAATGAGCAGTTCTTC TRBV7-9 - - TRBJ2-1
CASSPTGGGANVLTF TGTGCCAGCAGCCCGACAGGCGGTGGGGCCAACGTCCTGACTTTC TRBV12-3/TRBV12-4 - many TRBJ2-6
CAGSYRGGYNEQFF TGTGCCGGCAGTTACAGGGGGGGCTACAATGAGCAGTTCTTC TRBV6-6 - - TRBJ2-1
CASSDRTGREQFF TGTGCCAGCAGCGATCGGACAGGGCGGGAGCAGTTCTTC TRBV9 TRBD1 few TRBJ2-1
CATSKGEVGTDTQYF TGTGCCACCAGCAAAGGGGAGGTGGGCACAGATACGCAGTATTTT TRBV15 - - TRBJ2-3
CASSRALGRTDDEQYF TGTGCCAGCAGCCGGGCTTTGGGGCGAACGGATGACGAGCAGTACTTC TRBV12-3/TRBV12-4 - - TRBJ2-7
CASSFHVGGQETQYF TGTGCCAGCAGTTTCCACGTCGGGGGGCAAGAGACCCAGTACTTC TRBV28 TRBD2 few TRBJ2-5
CASSSGLAGAGYNEQFF TGTGCCAGCAGCTCAGGACTAGCGGGGGCTGGATACAATGAGCAGTTCTTC TRBV7-2 TRBD2 many TRBJ2-1
CASSPWGQLGELFF TGTGCCAGCAGTCCCTGGGGCCAATTGGGGGAGCTGTTTTTT TRBV6-6 - - TRBJ2-2
CASSENGQGNTEAFF TGTGCCAGCAGTGAAAACGGACAGGGGAACACTGAAGCTTTCTTT TRBV2 TRBD1 - TRBJ1-1
CASSFNRGADTQYF TGTGCCAGCAGTTTCAACAGGGGAGCGGATACGCAGTATTTT TRBV6-5 TRBD1 - TRBJ2-3
CASSAQGTSGGNEQFF TGTGCCAGCAGCGCGCAGGGGACTAGCGGGGGGAATGAGCAGTTCTTC TRBV7-2 TRBD2 - TRBJ2-1
CSVVEVAGETQYF TGCAGCGTTGTAGAGGTGGCGGGAGAGACCCAGTACTTC TRBV29-1 - once TRBJ2-5
CSVGEGGNQPQHF TGCAGCGTTGGGGAGGGGGGAAATCAGCCCCAGCATTTT TRBV29-1 - - TRBJ1-5
CASSQPTGDTQYF TGTGCCAGCAGCCAACCGACAGGAGATACGCAGTATTTT TRBV7-3 - few TRBJ2-3
CASSFYRDRGQETQYF TGTGCCAGCAGCTTTTACCGGGACAGGGGCCAAGAGACCCAGTACTTC TRBV7-2 TRBD1 few TRBJ2-5
CASSPGGDVKNIQYF TGTGCCAGCAGCCCAGGAGGGGATGTCAAAAACATTCAGTACTTC TRBV9 - few TRBJ2-4
CASSAWRGRRQETQYF TGTGCCAGCAGCGCCTGGAGGGGGCGTAGACAAGAGACCCAGTACTTC TRBV7-9 - - TRBJ2-5
CASSTQGASNQPRHF TGCGCCAGCAGCACACAGGGGGCGAGCAATCAGCCCCGGCATTTT TRBV10-2 TRBD1 - TRBJ1-5
CAISPPRSVRGAYEQYF TGTGCCATCAGCCCTCCCCGAAGTGTACGGGGGGCCTACGAGCAGTACTTC TRBV10-3 TRBD2 - TRBJ2-7
CASSFSRNNEQFF TGTGCCAGCAGCTTCTCCAGAAACAATGAGCAGTTCTTC TRBV5-5 - - TRBJ2-1
CASSWFGDGETQYF TGTGCCAGCAGTTGGTTCGGGGACGGGGAGACCCAGTACTTC TRBV12-3/TRBV12-4 - - TRBJ2-5
CASSYLGQANEKLFF TGTGCCAGCAGTTATTTGGGACAGGCAAATGAAAAACTGTTTTTT TRBV12-3/TRBV12-4 TRBD1 - TRBJ1-4
CASSLFTGTYEQYF TGTGCCAGCAGCTTATTCACAGGGACCTACGAGCAGTACTTC TRBV11-1 - - TRBJ2-7
CAIIRTSGGRGEQFF TGTGCCATCATCAGGACTAGCGGGGGGCGAGGTGAGCAGTTCTTC TRBV10-3 TRBD2 - TRBJ2-1
CASRFGQGEGSYEQYF TGTGCCAGCAGGTTCGGACAGGGCGAAGGATCCTACGAGCAGTACTTC TRBV28 TRBD1 - TRBJ2-7
CASSLVGPGTGGEQYF TGTGCCAGCAGCTTAGTTGGCCCCGGGACAGGGGGCGAGCAGTACTTC TRBV7-2 TRBD1 - TRBJ2-7
CASSYSPQGQTYEQYF TGTGCCAGCAGTTACTCCCCCCAGGGGCAGACCTACGAGCAGTACTTC TRBV6-2/TRBV6-3 - - TRBJ2-7